The rows below give T cell receptor beta chains drawn from one sample of a study of T and B cells in COVID-19 patients. TCRdb independently ran MiXCR on the multiplex PCR reads; one entry per CDR3 protein. The profile shows 10,000 or so distinct CDR3 sequences, around a third of them singletons. The sample taken for sequencing was blood. Receptors were obtained from a human donor with active COVID-19. Both conserved end residues are part of each CDR3. The D gene is left open where the match is weak. Where a row states a size, it is once, few, many or the class of an expanded clone; other rows omit it.

j_gene: TRBJ2-7
d_gene: TRBD1
v_gene: TRBV18
abundance: few
CDR3aa: CASSPPGGTGSSEQYF

j_gene: TRBJ2-2
d_gene: .
v_gene: TRBV18
abundance: medium-sized
CDR3aa: CASSPGRNTGELFF

j_gene: TRBJ2-6
d_gene: .
v_gene: TRBV19
abundance: medium-sized
CDR3aa: CASRPQGSGANVLTF

j_gene: TRBJ1-2
d_gene: .
v_gene: TRBV6-2/TRBV6-3
abundance: few
CDR3aa: CASSYREPPDYTF

j_gene: TRBJ2-2
d_gene: TRBD2
v_gene: TRBV30
abundance: few
CDR3aa: CAWSRLAGGNTGELFF

j_gene: TRBJ2-3
d_gene: .
v_gene: TRBV10-3
abundance: few
CDR3aa: CAISESVADTQYF

j_gene: TRBJ2-2
d_gene: TRBD2
v_gene: TRBV12-3/TRBV12-4
abundance: medium-sized
CDR3aa: CASELAANTGELFF

j_gene: TRBJ1-1
d_gene: .
v_gene: TRBV5-4
abundance: .
CDR3aa: CASSLAEGKSTEAFF

j_gene: TRBJ1-5
d_gene: TRBD1
v_gene: TRBV6-2/TRBV6-3
abundance: .
CDR3aa: CASRDTGVWVNQPQHF

j_gene: TRBJ2-5
d_gene: TRBD1
v_gene: TRBV24-1
abundance: .
CDR3aa: CATSAGTAQETQYF

j_gene: TRBJ1-2
d_gene: TRBD1
v_gene: TRBV6-5
abundance: .
CDR3aa: CASSYRQGSANYGYTF

j_gene: TRBJ1-2
d_gene: .
v_gene: TRBV18
abundance: .
CDR3aa: CASSPYQDRRTPNYGYTF

j_gene: TRBJ1-5
d_gene: .
v_gene: TRBV12-3/TRBV12-4
abundance: few
CDR3aa: CASSFGPNQPQHF

j_gene: TRBJ2-1
d_gene: TRBD1
v_gene: TRBV29-1
abundance: medium-sized
CDR3aa: CSLRGQGLEQFF

j_gene: TRBJ2-3
d_gene: .
v_gene: TRBV19
abundance: medium-sized
CDR3aa: CASRPSSTDTQYF

j_gene: TRBJ1-1
d_gene: TRBD1
v_gene: TRBV5-4
abundance: .
CDR3aa: CASNGEGGGLEPMNTEAFF

j_gene: TRBJ2-5
d_gene: TRBD1
v_gene: TRBV6-1
abundance: few
CDR3aa: CASSEMGQYQETQYF

j_gene: TRBJ2-7
d_gene: .
v_gene: TRBV5-4
abundance: .
CDR3aa: CASSLATSSYEQYF

j_gene: TRBJ2-3
d_gene: TRBD1
v_gene: TRBV6-5
abundance: .
CDR3aa: CASSSLGQGADTQYF

j_gene: TRBJ1-1
d_gene: .
v_gene: TRBV19
abundance: .
CDR3aa: CASSIGQNTEAFF

j_gene: TRBJ2-3
d_gene: .
v_gene: TRBV6-1
abundance: .
CDR3aa: CAISDRTTDTQYF

j_gene: TRBJ1-5
d_gene: TRBD1
v_gene: TRBV19
abundance: few
CDR3aa: CASRRDRVSNQPQHF

j_gene: TRBJ2-5
d_gene: .
v_gene: TRBV5-6
abundance: .
CDR3aa: CASSLAPGSFQETQYF

j_gene: TRBJ2-3
d_gene: TRBD1
v_gene: TRBV5-1
abundance: few
CDR3aa: CASSSGQMGSDTQYF

j_gene: TRBJ1-2
d_gene: TRBD1
v_gene: TRBV18
abundance: few
CDR3aa: CASSDGQGALYGYTF

j_gene: TRBJ2-1
d_gene: .
v_gene: TRBV7-6
abundance: few
CDR3aa: CASSPQITNEQFF

j_gene: TRBJ2-5
d_gene: TRBD2
v_gene: TRBV5-3
abundance: .
CDR3aa: CARSGMGSGGETQYF

j_gene: TRBJ1-5
d_gene: .
v_gene: TRBV20-1
abundance: .
CDR3aa: CSASREDQPQHF

j_gene: TRBJ2-2
d_gene: TRBD1
v_gene: TRBV2
abundance: .
CDR3aa: CASRQGPNTGELFF

j_gene: TRBJ2-1
d_gene: .
v_gene: TRBV6-5
abundance: .
CDR3aa: CASSAVGSVYNEQFF

j_gene: TRBJ2-5
d_gene: .
v_gene: TRBV27
abundance: few
CDR3aa: CASSLNRGYQETQYF

j_gene: TRBJ2-5
d_gene: .
v_gene: TRBV10-3
abundance: medium-sized
CDR3aa: CAISVGPGRQETQYF

j_gene: TRBJ2-3
d_gene: .
v_gene: TRBV14
abundance: .
CDR3aa: CASSQARAGPDTQYF

j_gene: TRBJ2-2
d_gene: .
v_gene: TRBV18
abundance: .
CDR3aa: CASSPNPGAVSGELFF

j_gene: TRBJ1-5
d_gene: .
v_gene: TRBV28
abundance: .
CDR3aa: CASSSVGQSNQPQHF

j_gene: TRBJ2-5
d_gene: TRBD1
v_gene: TRBV5-1
abundance: .
CDR3aa: CASSLQGDQETQYF

j_gene: TRBJ1-2
d_gene: TRBD1
v_gene: TRBV12-3/TRBV12-4
abundance: .
CDR3aa: CASSLTGGDYGYTF

j_gene: TRBJ2-7
d_gene: TRBD2
v_gene: TRBV20-1
abundance: .
CDR3aa: CSATPAGGHSSYEQYF

j_gene: TRBJ2-7
d_gene: .
v_gene: TRBV6-2/TRBV6-3
abundance: medium-sized
CDR3aa: CASSYSRGRGHYEQYF

j_gene: TRBJ1-2
d_gene: .
v_gene: TRBV7-4
abundance: once
CDR3aa: CASSLPDSRASGYTF

j_gene: TRBJ1-1
d_gene: TRBD1
v_gene: TRBV5-6
abundance: .
CDR3aa: CASSWTGGNTEAFF

j_gene: TRBJ2-5
d_gene: TRBD2
v_gene: TRBV6-5
abundance: .
CDR3aa: CASSVGGETQYF

j_gene: TRBJ1-2
d_gene: .
v_gene: TRBV12-3/TRBV12-4
abundance: few
CDR3aa: CASTRQDYGYTF

j_gene: TRBJ1-2
d_gene: .
v_gene: TRBV6-4
abundance: .
CDR3aa: CASSPSGRDMGYTF

j_gene: TRBJ2-3
d_gene: .
v_gene: TRBV20-1
abundance: few
CDR3aa: CSARDSQGYLYTQYF

j_gene: TRBJ1-6
d_gene: TRBD1
v_gene: TRBV6-5
abundance: .
CDR3aa: CASSYDRDMAPLHF

j_gene: TRBJ1-3
d_gene: .
v_gene: TRBV7-6
abundance: few
CDR3aa: CASSLLDTGNTIYF

j_gene: TRBJ1-5
d_gene: .
v_gene: TRBV6-1
abundance: .
CDR3aa: CASSEVRAGPQHF

j_gene: TRBJ2-2
d_gene: .
v_gene: TRBV29-1
abundance: medium-sized
CDR3aa: CSVLLPGELFF

j_gene: TRBJ1-1
d_gene: .
v_gene: TRBV6-5
abundance: .
CDR3aa: CASSELAAYTEAFF

j_gene: TRBJ2-1
d_gene: .
v_gene: TRBV24-1
abundance: medium-sized
CDR3aa: CATSEGSANEQFF

j_gene: TRBJ1-3
d_gene: .
v_gene: TRBV13
abundance: few
CDR3aa: CASSFRPRANTIYF

j_gene: TRBJ2-2
d_gene: .
v_gene: TRBV29-1
abundance: medium-sized
CDR3aa: CSVGAQANTGELFF

j_gene: TRBJ1-1
d_gene: .
v_gene: TRBV29-1
abundance: few
CDR3aa: CSVGMIVNTEAFF

j_gene: TRBJ1-2
d_gene: TRBD1
v_gene: TRBV2
abundance: .
CDR3aa: CASSSGTGDYGYTF